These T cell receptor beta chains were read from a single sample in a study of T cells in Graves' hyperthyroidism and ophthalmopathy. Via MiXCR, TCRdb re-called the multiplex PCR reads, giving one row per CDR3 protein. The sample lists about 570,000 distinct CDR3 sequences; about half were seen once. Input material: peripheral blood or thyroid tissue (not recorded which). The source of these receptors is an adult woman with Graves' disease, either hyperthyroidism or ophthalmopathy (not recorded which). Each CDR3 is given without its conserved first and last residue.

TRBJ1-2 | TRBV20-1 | SARISYGYT
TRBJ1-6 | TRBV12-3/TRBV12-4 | ASSLNGDSPLH
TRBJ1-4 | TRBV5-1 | ASSVGAAPNEKLF
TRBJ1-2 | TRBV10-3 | AISLGQGYT
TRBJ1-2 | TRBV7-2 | ASSRPPGPVYGYT
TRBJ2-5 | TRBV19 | ASTTRRTIIQETQY
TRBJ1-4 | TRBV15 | ATSREGNANEKLF
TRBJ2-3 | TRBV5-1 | ASRRWDSTDTQY
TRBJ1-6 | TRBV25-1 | AISDPGGGGSPLH
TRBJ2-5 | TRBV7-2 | ASSLGRAPRQPQY
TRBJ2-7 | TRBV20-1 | SARASAGGGYEQY
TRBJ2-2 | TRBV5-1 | ASRPYRDSYTGELF
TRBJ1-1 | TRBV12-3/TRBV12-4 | ASSLEGTGVNTEAF
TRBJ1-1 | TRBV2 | ASSWPGQGRAF
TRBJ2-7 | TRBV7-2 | ASSLVAGGQPYEQY
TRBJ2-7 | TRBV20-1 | SAARWTETYEQY
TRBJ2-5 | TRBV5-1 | ASSLGGQGGLSQETQY
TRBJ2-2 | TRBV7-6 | ASSFGGGRSAGELF
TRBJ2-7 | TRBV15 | ATSKRDRKSYEQY
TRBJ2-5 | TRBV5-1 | ASSLAAVTGETQY
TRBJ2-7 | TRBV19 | ASSYQGAGYEQY
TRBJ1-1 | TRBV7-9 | ASKLPIEAF
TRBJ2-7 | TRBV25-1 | ASSFLAISLSFDEQY
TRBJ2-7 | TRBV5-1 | ASSREGNSDSYEQY
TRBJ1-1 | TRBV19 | ASSRGRTSNTEAF
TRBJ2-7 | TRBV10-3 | AIRGSVLMPTEQY